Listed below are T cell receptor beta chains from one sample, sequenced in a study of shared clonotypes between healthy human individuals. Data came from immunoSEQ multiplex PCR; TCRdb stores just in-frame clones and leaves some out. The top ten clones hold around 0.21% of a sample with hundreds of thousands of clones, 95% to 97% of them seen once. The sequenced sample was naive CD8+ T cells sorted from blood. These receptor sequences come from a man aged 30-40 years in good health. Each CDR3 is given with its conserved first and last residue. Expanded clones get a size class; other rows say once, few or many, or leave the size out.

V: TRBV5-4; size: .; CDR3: CASSPDYSGWNTGELFF
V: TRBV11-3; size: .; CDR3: CASSLESGTAYNEQFF
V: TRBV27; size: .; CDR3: CATQRDTGRVEQFF
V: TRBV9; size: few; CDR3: CASSVGSEQFF
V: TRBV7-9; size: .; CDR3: CASSLDTTDTQYF
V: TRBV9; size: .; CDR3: CASSVVGGGSSYNEQFF
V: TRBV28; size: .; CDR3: CASSPRPLVSLETQYF
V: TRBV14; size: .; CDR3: CASSSRTLKITDTQYF
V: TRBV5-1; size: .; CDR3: CASSAGTGSTDTQYF
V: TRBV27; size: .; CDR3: CASSSYQVPGQKESGANVLTF
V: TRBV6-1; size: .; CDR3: CASAEGQNTDTQYF
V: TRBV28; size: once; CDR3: CASSLVDYEQYF
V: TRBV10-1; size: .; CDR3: CASSESGGENQPQHF
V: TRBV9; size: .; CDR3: CASSGGSGANVLTF
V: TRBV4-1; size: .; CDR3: CASSQDPGGGSRPNSNQPQHF
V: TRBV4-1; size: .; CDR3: CASSQDLRQGRHYGYTF
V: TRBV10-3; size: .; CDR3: CAIGIGDEQYF
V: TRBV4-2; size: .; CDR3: CASSQGVGRGLEQFF
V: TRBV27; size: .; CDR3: CASSSHERGLGYNEQFF
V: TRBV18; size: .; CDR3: CASSATGRDGYTF
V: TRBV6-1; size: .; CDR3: CASSGEGTRSYNEQFF
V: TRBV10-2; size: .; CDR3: CASRGPNLAGSSYEQYF
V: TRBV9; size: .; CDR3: CASSVVPPTGTGAQPQHF